This TCR beta chain stems from a study of T cell responses to AZD1222 COVID-19 vaccine. The protocol was immunoSEQ multiplex PCR, while the TCRdb copy is restricted to in-frame clones and leaves out a portion. The repertoire includes approximately 140,000 clones, around 90% of them detected once, and about 3% sits in the top ten. This receptor was taken from an adult in good health. The sample consisted of peripheral blood, taken on day 0 of AZD1222 vaccination.

The DNA of the CDR3 is TGTGCCAGTGCTACTAGCGGGAGTGCAGATACGCAGTATTTT. Encoded protein: CASATSGSADTQYF. The chain recombines TRBV6-5 with TRBJ2-3, with TRBD2 identical over 11 bases. After removal of 9 bases from V and 4 bases from J, the junction contained 6 bases not matched to a gene. The germline gives CDR1 MNHEY, CDR2 SVGAGI. The CDR3 sequence is 14 residues long.